The 20 T cell receptor beta chains listed next were all sequenced from one sample in a study of tumor-infiltrating lymphocytes in primary liver carcinoma. TCR beta cDNA was made from 450 to 550 ng total RNA with a constant-region primer. Investigators got TCR beta libraries out of three nested multiplex PCR rounds, done with slightly modified ARM-PCR. Primers for the first two PCR rounds were TRBV1-TRBV30 forward primers and a C-beta reverse primer (roughly 10 cycles per round). TCRdb recomputed calls from the multiplex PCR reads with MiXCR, one row per CDR3 protein. The table lists about 130,000 distinct CDR3 sequences, 50% to 80% of them singletons, with around 8.2% in the top ten. Extraction of RNA together with DNA used 20-30 mg of unsorted bulk tissue. Sequenced material: liver tumor tissue from sampling region 3. The subset denotes: tumor region T3, left-lateral pole. The origin of the receptors is a woman in her fifties or sixties with primary liver carcinoma and hepatitis B virus infection.

This clonotype showed up just a few times. One junction end disagrees with the germline gene, perhaps due to a read error. This chain connects TRBV11-2 to TRBJ2-3, with TRBD2 matching 8 bases. There are 15 residues in the CDR3. Germline V gives CDR1 SGHAT, CDR2 FQNNGV. This CDR3 is CASSSGLAGTDMQYF. The CDR3 DNA follows: TGTGCCAGCAGCTCAGGACTAGCAGGGACGGATATGCAGTATTTT.

In the case of this clonotype: The junction shows a germline mismatch at one end, possibly a read error. The chain joins TRBV29-1 to TRBJ1-1, with 7 bases matching TRBD1. Looked up from germline, CDR1 is SQVTM and CDR2 is ANQGSEA. The CDR3 totals 14 residues. The DNA for the CDR3 is TGCAGCGTTGTGAGGGGGCAACTGAACACTGAAGCTGTCTTT. It encodes CSVVRGQLNTEAVF.

Turning to this clonotype: A read error may explain this, as a much larger clone is one base away. The chain combines TRBV10-3 with TRBJ2-3; D is ambiguous. There are 15 residues in the CDR3. Germline CDR1 ENHRY, CDR2 SYGVKD. The DNA for the CDR3 is TGTGCCACCAGCGCAATACAGTCCAGCACAGATACGAAGTATTTT. This gives the protein CATSAIQSSTDTKYF.

The sample holds one count of this clonotype. The junction shows a germline mismatch at one end, possibly a read error. This chain connects TRBV11-2 to TRBJ1-1, with a possible D match to TRBD1 (5 bases). CDR1 and CDR2 from the germline V gene are SGHAT and FQNNGV. This CDR3 spans 20 amino acids. CDR3 residues: CANSPHQHGHLRLWGCEAFF. In DNA, the CDR3 is TGTGCCAACAGCCCACATCAGCACGGACACCTTCGCCTTTGGGGCTGTGAAGCTTTCTTT.

This chain joins TRBV7-3 and TRBJ2-1; D is undetermined. CDR3 length: 13 amino acids. CDR1 and CDR2 (germline): SGHTA, FQGTGA. V was shortened by 3 bases and J by 4 bases, with 7 bases between the two germline ends. The CDR3 sequence: CASSFSGYNEQFF. In DNA form, the CDR3 reads TGTGCCAGCAGCTTCTCCGGGTACAATGAGCAGTTCTTC.

A word on this clonotype: Germline is not matched at one junction end, which may reflect a read error. V is TRBV14 and J is TRBJ2-7; TRBD1 might be the D (5 bases). The germline CDR1 and CDR2 sequences are SGHDN and FVKESK. CDR3 length: 14 residues. The CDR3: CASSHQLTVGEQYF. The CDR3 bases are TGTGCTAGCAGCCATCAATTGACAGTGGGGGAGCAGTACTTC.

In regard to this clonotype: Relative to the germline gene, one junction end is altered; a read error may explain this. This chain links TRBV11-3 with TRBJ2-7, with 10 bases that match TRBD1. The germline gives CDR1 SGHNT, CDR2 YENEEA. The CDR3 runs 15 residues. CDR3 protein: CGSSPGTGVNYEQYF. The CDR3 DNA sequence: TGTGGCAGCAGCCCGGGGACAGGGGTCAACTACGAGCAGTACTTC.

About this clonotype: Possible read error: a much larger clone is one base away. The conserved phenylalanine or tryptophan is not found at the CDR3 terminus, so this likely reflects a read error. The chain joins TRBV10-3 to TRBJ1-1, with D possibly being TRBD1 (6 bases). V was trimmed by 1 base and J by 7 bases, leaving 16 bases between them. The CDR3 spans 15 residues. CDR1 and CDR2 from the germline V gene are ENHRY and SYGVKD. CDR3 in DNA: TGTGCCATCAGTGAGTTGACAGGTTTCGAGGTTGAAGCTTTCTCT. Translation: CAISELTGFEVEAFS.

As for this clonotype: The CDR3 does not end in the conserved phenylalanine or tryptophan, so this is likely a read error. The chain's CDR3 is CASSLDPIRVLRYGYTI. CDR3 nucleotides: TGTGCCAGCAGCTTAGATCCTATCAGGGTGCTACGCTATGGCTACACCATC. This chain uses TRBV11-2 with TRBJ1-2; a possible D gene is TRBD1 (5 bases). Trimming left V 0 bases short and J 4 bases short, with 18 bases between. CDR3 length: 17 amino acids. The V gene's germline CDR1 is SGHAT and CDR2 FQNNGV.

This clonotype was recorded many times. The rearrangement joins TRBV7-9 to TRBJ2-7; D may correspond to TRBD1 or TRBD2 (5 bases each). V was cut by 1 base and J by 3 bases, with 13 bases left in between. Germline V gene data show CDR1 as SEHNR and CDR2 as FQNEAQ (reference sequence). The CDR3 is 15 amino acids. The CDR3: CASSLGGATFYEQYF. In nucleotides, the CDR3 is TGTGCCAGCAGCTTAGGAGGGGCTACCTTCTACGAGCAGTACTTC.

Comment on this clonotype: A read error may produce the germline difference seen at one junction end. This chain joins TRBV12-5 and TRBJ2-5; TRBD2 matches 13 bases. The CDR3 consists of 19 residues. Germline assignment: CDR1 LGHNT and CDR2 FRNRAP. CDR3 sequence: CASGRDGLAGVPLQETEYF. CDR3 coding DNA: TGTGCTAGTGGTCGTGATGGACTAGCGGGAGTCCCCCTTCAAGAGACCGAGTACTTC.

This clonotype showed up many times. The chain links TRBV5-6 to TRBJ2-7; 14 bases align to TRBD2. Germline CDR1 and CDR2: SGHDT and YYEEEE. V lost 4 bases to trimming and J lost 7 bases; unmatched junction nucleotides: 1. This CDR3 comprises 13 residues. The DNA of the CDR3 is TGTGCCAGCAGCCGACTAGCGGGAGGGGAGCAGTACTTC. Translating it yields CASSRLAGGEQYF.

The chain has TRBV11-2 and TRBJ1-2; D unresolved. The length of the CDR3 is 13 residues. Germline V gene sequence: CDR1 SGHAT, CDR2 FQNNGV. The V gene lost 8 bases and the J gene lost 5 bases, with 15 bases spanning the gap. CDR3 nucleotides: TGTGCCAGCGATCAGGCGCGATCGTATGGCTACACCTTC. It yields the protein CASDQARSYGYTF.

V usage is TRBV18 and J usage is TRBJ2-1; TRBD1 aligns across 7 bases. Germline-derived CDR1 and CDR2 are KGHSH and LQKENI. The CDR3 has 14 residues. Trimming cost V 4 bases and J 9 bases; bases outside gene matches: 9. CDR3 sequence reads: CASSHRQGVAEQFF. The CDR3 coding sequence is TGTGCCAGCTCACATCGGCAGGGGGTTGCTGAGCAGTTCTTC.

Of note for this clonotype: Since no conserved phenylalanine or tryptophan closes the CDR3, a read error is the likely cause. The rearrangement links TRBV6-1 to TRBJ2-7; D is possibly TRBD2 (5 bases). The V and J ends lost 4 bases and 10 bases respectively, with 20 bases between them. CDR3 length: 14 residues. Germline V lookup: CDR1 MNHNS, CDR2 SASEGT. CDR3 loop: CASSVDYLSYKQYY. The CDR3 bases are TGTGCCAGCAGTGTAGACTATCTATCCTACAAACAGTACTAC.

The J gene is TRBJ2-7, the V gene TRBV20-1; tentatively, D is TRBD2 (6 bases). Germline loops: CDR1 DFQATT, CDR2 SNEGSKA (reference sequence). The CDR3 runs to 17 residues. Between the trimmed V and J ends, which lost 0 bases and 1 base, there was a span of 19 bases. This CDR3 reads CSARDIRDGSGSYEQYF. CDR3 nucleotide sequence: TGCAGTGCTAGAGATATTAGGGACGGGAGTGGGTCCTACGAGCAGTACTTC.

Concerning this clonotype itself: At one end the junction does not follow the germline gene, possibly because of a read error. V gene TRBV6-5 combines with J gene TRBJ2-7; TRBD2 agrees at 9 bases. The CDR3 sequence is 15 residues long. The germline CDR1 and CDR2 sequences are MNHEY and SVGAGI. The CDR3 DNA reads TGTGTCAGCAGCGCAGCGGCGGGAGGGTACTACGAGCACTACTTC. Translation gives CVSSAAAGGYYEHYF.

For this clonotype: This may be a read error, as it is one base from a much larger clone. J is TRBJ2-2 and V is TRBV6-2 or TRBV6-3; 7 nucleotides agree with TRBD1. Per the germline V gene, CDR1 is MNHEY and CDR2 is SVGEGT. The CDR3 totals 15 residues. CDR3: CACSRQGPGTGELFF. DNA for the CDR3: TGTGCCTGCAGCCGACAGGGTCCAGGGACCGGGGAGCTGTTTTTT.

This clonotype was seen ten or more times. The genes are TRBV6-1 and TRBJ2-5; 12 bases align to TRBD2. Germline trimming cut 5 bases from V and 5 bases from J; bases unmatched to any gene: 6. CDR1 is MNHNS and CDR2 is SASEGT in the germline V gene. The CDR3 is 15 residues long. The CDR3 region is CASSSGLAGLETQYF. CDR3 nucleotide sequence: TGTGCCAGCAGTTCGGGACTAGCGGGTTTGGAGACCCAGTACTTC.

This clonotype was recorded many times. This chain uses TRBV4-2 with TRBJ2-5; D gene uncertain. Germline lookup yields CDR1 LGHNA and CDR2 YNFKEQ. V was trimmed by 0 bases and J by 5 bases, leaving 13 bases between them. The CDR3 covers 15 residues. This CDR3 is CASSQDLGARETQYF. For the CDR3, the DNA is TGTGCCAGCAGCCAAGATCTGGGCGCGCGGGAGACCCAGTACTTC.